This T cell receptor beta chain is drawn from a study of neoadjuvant nivolumab and ipilimumab in lung cancer. Whole-study context: Patients got nivolumab 3 mg/kg on days 1, 15 and 29; combination added ipilimumab 1 mg/kg day 1.

A note on this clone: Antigen specificity is unknown.

The repertoire was sequenced with immunoSEQ multiplex PCR; TCRdb's copy has only in-frame clones and lacks some. The table shows 15,000 to 20,000 clones, with 70% to 80% occurring only once. Study-level findings and limits: Higher pretherapy blood TCR richness went with higher resected-tumor richness.

The V gene's germline CDR1 is SNHLY and CDR2 FYNNEI. This CDR3 has 14 residues. Losses at the gene ends were 5 bases for V and 3 bases for J; bases not matched to a gene: 4. The input for sequencing was tumor tissue, taken after neoadjuvant nivolumab, alone or with ipilimumab, at or shortly before surgery. The source of this sequence is an adult with non-small cell lung cancer. The chain combines TRBV2 with TRBJ1-1; 9 bases map to TRBD1. The CDR3 reads CASSRDRADTEAFF. The CDR3 nucleotides read TGTGCCAGCAGTAGGGACAGGGCGGACACTGAAGCTTTCTTT.